One and the same sample provided the 21 T cell receptor beta chains below, sequenced in a study of siplizumab effects on memory and regulatory T cells. Data came from immunoSEQ multiplex PCR; TCRdb stores just in-frame clones and leaves some out. In the table there are about 100,000 clones, about 92% of which are singletons. Sequencing was carried out using Tregs sorted from blood. Receptors originate from a human donor in good health.

The V gene is TRBV28, the J gene TRBJ2-1, with 8 bases identical to TRBD2. J gave up 8 bases and V 1 base, and 7 bases lay outside the gene matches. The CDR3 is 15 amino acids. Germline V gives CDR1 MDHEN, CDR2 SYDVKM. For the CDR3, the DNA is TGTGCCAGCAGTTTATCAGGCGGGAGGTTCTATGAGCAGTTCTTC. Amino acid sequence: CASSLSGGRFYEQFF.

This chain connects TRBV7-3 to TRBJ2-5; the D call may be TRBD1 or TRBD2 (6 bases each). CDR1 is SGHTA and CDR2 is FQGTGA in the germline V gene. The CDR3 has 16 residues. Deletions cut 1 base from V and 5 bases from J, with 17 bases between. The CDR3 DNA follows: TGTGCCAGCAGCTTAAAGGGGTCGGGGGCACGGGAGACCCAGTACTTC. Its translation: CASSLKGSGARETQYF.

The chain couples TRBV30 to TRBJ2-7; D is uncertain. Trimming pared 2 bases from V and 6 bases from J, leaving 11 bases between. CDR1 GTSNPN and CDR2 SVGIG come from the germline V gene (reference sequence). This CDR3 is 12 amino acids long. In DNA, the CDR3 is TGTGCCTGGAGTAAAACTCGTCGCGAGCAGTACTTC. Encoded protein: CAWSKTRREQYF.

J is TRBJ2-5 and V is TRBV7-2; a weak D match, TRBD1 (6 bases). Looked up from germline, CDR1 is SGHTA and CDR2 is FQGNSA. The CDR3 is 13 residues long. Deletions cut 3 bases from V and 5 bases from J, with 10 bases between. The CDR3 spells CASSFQGRETQYF. The CDR3 DNA reads as TGTGCCAGCAGCTTTCAGGGGCGGGAGACCCAGTACTTC.

The chain has TRBV29-1 and TRBJ2-7, with TRBD1 matching 8 bases. Germline CDR1 reads SQVTM; CDR2 reads ANQGSEA. The CDR3 extends over 11 amino acids. V dropped 4 bases and J dropped 11; count of bases not matched to a gene: 7. CDR3 protein: CSVGGRDRKYF. CDR3 in DNA: TGCAGCGTTGGGGGCCGGGACAGGAAGTACTTC.

Note on this clone: Its ends do not fully match the called genes, so a read error is possible. The chain has TRBV6-6 and TRBJ2-2; a possible D gene is TRBD1 (5 bases). This CDR3 contains 16 residues. From germline, CDR1 is MNHNY and CDR2 SVGAGI (reference sequence). CDR3: CASSAEAPGNAGELFF. CDR3 bases: TGTGCCAGCAGTGCCGAAGCGCCAGGGAACGCCGGGGAGCTGTTTTTT.

This clone was detected a few times. V usage is TRBV28 and J usage is TRBJ2-7; 8 nucleotides match TRBD1. Germline V gene data show CDR1 as MDHEN and CDR2 as SYDVKM. V dropped 6 bases and J dropped 0; count of bases not matched to a gene: 16. This CDR3 spans 18 amino acids. In DNA form, the CDR3 reads TGTGCCAGCAGGCCGGGACAGGCCTTTTCGAGGATCTCCTACGAGCAGTACTTC. Translating gives CASRPGQAFSRISYEQYF.

The chain uses TRBV7-9 and TRBJ1-3; D might be TRBD1 (6 bases). Germline loops: CDR1 SEHNR, CDR2 FQNEAQ (reference sequence). The germline V and J ends were trimmed by 5 bases and 4 bases, with 15 bases remaining between them. This CDR3 spans 15 amino acids. The CDR3 DNA is TGTGCCAGCAGCGTCCCTCAGGGGAGAGGAAACACCATATATTTT. The encoded protein is CASSVPQGRGNTIYF.

Notes on this clone: At one boundary the junction diverges from the germline segment, which might be a read error. In nucleotides, the CDR3 is TGTGCCAGCAGCTTAGCCCCCCGGGGGAGACTAACCTACGAGCAGTGCTTC. Translated: CASSLAPRGRLTYEQCF. The V and J genes are TRBV7-6 and TRBJ2-7, with TRBD2 as a possible D gene (6 bases). CDR3 length: 17 amino acids. Germline lookup yields CDR1 SGHVS and CDR2 FNYEAQ.

The CDR3, as DNA: TGTGCCAGCAGCTTAGCGGTGGGATTCGAGCAGTACTTC. Residues: CASSLAVGFEQYF. The chain carries TRBV7-9 and TRBJ2-7; D ambiguous. This CDR3 has 13 residues. The V gene's germline CDR1 is SEHNR and CDR2 FQNEAQ (reference sequence). The V end was cut by 0 bases, the J end by 6 bases, with 9 bases between.

The chain is built from TRBV6-5 and TRBJ2-3; no clear D gene. From germline, CDR1 is MNHEY and CDR2 SVGAGI. CDR3 length equals 14 residues. Trimming took 0 bases from V and 4 from J, leaving 8 bases between them. The CDR3 loop reads CASSYSIFADTQYF. The DNA for the CDR3 is TGTGCCAGCAGTTACTCGATCTTCGCAGATACGCAGTATTTT.

The chain joins TRBV6-1 to TRBJ2-1; D may match TRBD1 or TRBD2 (6 bases each). The germline V gene encodes CDR1 MNHNS and CDR2 SASEGT. V was cut by 6 bases and J by 12 bases, with 21 bases left in between. This CDR3 is 14 amino acids long. The CDR3 DNA follows: TGTGCCAGCAGGTCAGGGGTTGTCGGGGGAGGGCAGTTCTTC. As protein: CASRSGVVGGGQFF.

The chain uses TRBV5-6 and TRBJ2-5; D gene unclear. Trimming pared 4 bases from V and 0 bases from J, leaving 13 bases between. The CDR3 is 15 amino acids. The V gene's germline CDR1 is SGHDT and CDR2 YYEEEE. The CDR3 sequence: CASSALRAYQETQYF. CDR3 coding DNA: TGTGCCAGCAGCGCCCTTCGGGCGTACCAAGAGACCCAGTACTTC.

The chain couples TRBV7-6 to TRBJ2-5; a possible D gene is TRBD1 (6 bases). The CDR3 loop spans 11 amino acids. V dropped 7 bases and J dropped 5 bases, with 8 bases sitting between them. Germline CDR1 is SGHVS and CDR2 is FNYEAQ. In DNA form, the CDR3 reads TGTGCCAGCACTCAGGGGGAGACCCAGTACTTC. It is translated as CASTQGETQYF.

The rearrangement uses TRBV2 and TRBJ1-5; maybe TRBD1 (5 bases). V dropped 6 bases and J dropped 5 bases, with 14 bases sitting between them. From germline, CDR1 is SNHLY and CDR2 FYNNEI. This CDR3 has 14 residues. The CDR3 DNA follows: TGTGCCAGCAGCGGGACGGGAGGTTATCAGCCCCAGCATTTT. This translates into CASSGTGGYQPQHF.

The chain uses TRBV18 and TRBJ2-1; D possibly corresponds to TRBD2 (5 bases). The V gene lost 0 bases and the J gene lost 2 bases, with 14 bases spanning the gap. The CDR3 spans 17 residues. Germline V gene lookup returns CDR1 KGHSH and CDR2 LQKENI. The CDR3: CASSPPKLGLPYNEQFF. CDR3 DNA sequence: TGTGCCAGCTCACCACCAAAACTAGGGTTACCCTACAATGAGCAGTTCTTC.

V and J are TRBV29-1 and TRBJ2-3; D not resolved. The V end lost 4 bases, the J end lost 3 bases, and 11 bases lay between the germline ends. Germline CDR1 and CDR2: SQVTM and ANQGSEA. CDR3 size: 13 residues. CDR3 loop: CSVAPPSTDTQYF. CDR3 DNA: TGCAGCGTTGCACCCCCCTCGACAGATACGCAGTATTTT.

There are a few counts of this clone. The V gene is TRBV18, the J gene TRBJ2-1; 10 bases align to TRBD2. J was trimmed by 2 bases and V by 5 bases; bases with no gene match: 9. Per the germline V gene, CDR1 is KGHSH and CDR2 is LQKENI. This CDR3 contains 17 residues. The CDR3 reads CASSTIKLAGPYNEQFF. The CDR3 DNA reads as TGTGCCAGCTCAACAATTAAACTAGCGGGACCCTACAATGAGCAGTTCTTC.

This sequence joins TRBV9 and TRBJ2-2, with TRBD1 as a possible D gene (6 bases). V lost 0 bases and J lost 6, with 9 bases in between. CDR3 size: 14 residues. Looked up from germline, CDR1 is SGDLS and CDR2 is YYNGEE. CDR3 coding DNA: TGTGCCAGCAGCGTAGGGGGGCTTGCCGGGGAGCTGTTTTTT. This encodes CASSVGGLAGELFF.

The V and J genes are TRBV27 and TRBJ2-1, with 12 bases fitting TRBD2. Germline V gene data show CDR1 as MNHEY and CDR2 as SMNVEV (reference sequence). The CDR3 spans 16 residues. V lost 5 bases to trimming and J lost 8 bases; unmatched junction nucleotides: 10. The CDR3 protein is CASSLPRTSGNHEQFF. The CDR3 DNA sequence: TGTGCCAGCAGTCTTCCTCGGACTAGCGGGAATCATGAGCAGTTCTTC.

The V and J genes are TRBV19 and TRBJ2-7; D call uncertain. The CDR3 runs 14 residues. V was pared by 6 bases and J by 3 bases, with 15 bases between. CDR1 LNHDA and CDR2 SQIVND come from the germline V gene (reference sequence). Here the CDR3 reads CASSLSGYRYEQYF. Written as DNA, the CDR3 is TGTGCCAGTAGCCTATCGGGCTACCGCTACGAGCAGTACTTC.